This T cell receptor (beta chain) came from a study of T cell changes during pregnancy in multiple sclerosis. Germline V gene lookup returns CDR1 MNHEY and CDR2 SVGAGI. CDR3 length: 11 residues. Trimming removed 4 bases from V and 7 bases from J, with 5 bases in between. The table came from immunoSEQ multiplex PCR; TCRdb's copy has only in-frame clones and leaves some out. The data hold around 120,000 clones, with approximately 89% observed a single time. This sequence was found in a female donor with multiple sclerosis, enrolled in a pregnancy study. The sample here was peripheral blood, taken after pregnancy. The V and J genes are TRBV6-5 and TRBJ2-1, with D unresolved. The CDR3 DNA follows: TGTGCCAGCAGTTTGCAGAATGAGCAGTTCTTC. This encodes CASSLQNEQFF.